A single sample gave rise to the 21 T cell receptor beta chains below, sequenced in a study of T cells after posttransplantation cyclophosphamide. Busulfan-fludarabine conditioning, marrow transplant, and cyclophosphamide on days +3 and +4 were administered. The protocol was immunoSEQ multiplex PCR, while the TCRdb copy is restricted to in-frame clones and leaves out a portion. The repertoire yields over 10,000 clones, none seen only once; the top ten contain 20% to 30%. The source was PBMCs, collected after allogeneic stem cell transplant with posttransplant cyclophosphamide. The receptors shown here come from a female patient in her forties or fifties who received an allogeneic stem cell transplant from an unrelated donor, was CMV-positive, and had acute GVHD only. Some T cells may be supplied by the graft donor.

This clone was seen ten or more times. J is TRBJ2-5 and V is TRBV7-2, with TRBD1 identical over 8 bases. Germline trimming cut 4 bases from V and 7 bases from J; bases unmatched to any gene: 14. In germline, CDR1 is SGHTA, CDR2 FQGNSA. There are 16 residues in the CDR3. CDR3 protein: CASSSRRQGNFGTQYF. For the CDR3, the DNA is TGTGCCAGCAGCTCCCGCCGACAGGGGAATTTCGGGACCCAGTACTTC.

This chain uses TRBV10-3 with TRBJ1-2, with D tentatively TRBD1 (5 bases). The V gene lost 6 bases and the J gene lost 0 bases, with 14 bases spanning the gap. This CDR3 comprises 15 residues. Germline assignment: CDR1 ENHRY and CDR2 SYGVKD. The CDR3 DNA is TGTGCCATCAGGGAAACAGGAGCAGCTAACTATGGCTACACCTTC. It yields the protein CAIRETGAANYGYTF.

This clone was seen ten or more times. The chain combines TRBV5-6 with TRBJ2-1; D is perhaps TRBD1 (5 bases). CDR1 and CDR2 from the germline V gene are SGHDT and YYEEEE. Trimming took 0 bases from V and 5 from J, leaving 6 bases between them. The CDR3 has 13 amino acids. The CDR3 loop reads CASSLGGDNEQFF. DNA of the CDR3: TGTGCCAGCAGCTTGGGGGGCGACAATGAGCAGTTCTTC. Supplemented by reference TRBV5-6 and TRBJ2-1, the full variable domain reads DAGVTQSPTHLIKTRGQQVTLRCSPKSGHDTVSWYQQALGQGPQFIFQYYEEEERQRGNFPDRFSGHQFPNYSSELNVNALLLGDSALYLCASSLGGDNEQFFGPGTRLTVL.

This clone was recorded many times. The J gene is TRBJ1-1, the V gene TRBV9, with a possible D match to TRBD1 (6 bases). The CDR3 has 13 amino acids. Germline V CDR1 and CDR2: SGDLS, YYNGEE. Trimming took 3 bases from V and 4 from J, leaving 10 bases between them. The CDR3 sequence is CASSEQGGTEAFF. Here the CDR3 DNA reads TGTGCCAGCAGCGAACAGGGTGGCACTGAAGCTTTCTTT.

This clone was seen only a few times. This rearrangement joins TRBV15 to TRBJ2-3; 7 bases line up with TRBD1. Trimming cost V 5 bases and J 9 bases; bases outside gene matches: 5. The CDR3 contains 12 residues. Germline lookup yields CDR1 LNHNV and CDR2 YYDKDF (reference sequence). The CDR3 here is CATSHRDRTQYF. For the CDR3, the DNA is TGTGCCACCAGCCACCGGGACAGAACGCAGTATTTT. The full variable domain, its missing parts supplied by reference TRBV15 and TRBJ2-3, is DAMVIQNPRYQVTQFGKPVTLSCSQTLNHNVMYWYQQKSSQAPKLLFHYYDKDFNNEADTPDNFQSRRPNTSFCFLDIRSPGLGDTAMYLCATSHRDRTQYFGPGTRLTVL.

This clone was counted at least ten times. This sequence joins TRBV29-1 and TRBJ2-7; D unclear. Trimming removed 0 bases at V and 7 bases at J, with 13 bases between. Looked up from germline, CDR1 is SQVTM and CDR2 is ANQGSEA. This CDR3 region has 13 residues. CDR3 nucleotides: TGCAGCGTTGAAGATCCACAGAACGCGGAGCAGTACTTC. Its protein is CSVEDPQNAEQYF.

This clone was found many times. V is TRBV6-4 and J is TRBJ2-3; 7 positions agree with TRBD1. V shed 6 bases, J shed 0 bases, and the junction held 3 bases outside the gene matches. The V gene's germline CDR1 is MRHNA and CDR2 SNTAGT. The CDR3 is 14 residues long. CDR3 sequence: CASRETGSTDTQYF. For the CDR3, the DNA is TGTGCCAGCAGAGAGACAGGGAGCACAGATACGCAGTATTTT.

This clone was recorded a few times. J is TRBJ2-7 and V is TRBV7-9, with 7 positions matching TRBD1. The trim removed 1 base at V and 7 bases at J, leaving 7 bases unmatched. There are 14 residues in the CDR3. CDR1 and CDR2 (germline): SEHNR, FQNEAQ (reference sequence). CDR3 nucleotides: TGTGCCAGCAGCTTAGGAGGGGGCAGGTGGGAGCAGTACGTC. Its translation: CASSLGGGRWEQYV.

This clone was seen repeatedly, ten times or more. This chain connects TRBV7-2 to TRBJ2-1; D is possibly TRBD1 (6 bases). Trimming stripped 1 base from V and 7 bases from J, with 11 bases between. The length of the CDR3 is 14 residues. Germline V gene sequence: CDR1 SGHTA, CDR2 FQGNSA. The CDR3 sequence is CASSLGQGWNEQFF. For the CDR3, the DNA is TGTGCCAGCAGCTTAGGGCAGGGGTGGAATGAGCAGTTCTTC. The full variable domain, in which reference TRBV7-2 and TRBJ2-1 provide the parts outside the CDR3, is GAGVSQSPSNKVTEKGKDVELRCDPISGHTALYWYRQSLGQGLEFLIYFQGNSAPDKSGLPSDRFSAERTGGSVSTLTIQRTQQEDSAVYLCASSLGQGWNEQFFGPGTRLTVL.

This clone came up a few times. CDR3 in DNA: TGTGCCAGCACCCCCACCGGGAGTTCGGCAGATACGCAGTATTTT. It specifies CASTPTGSSADTQYF. The chain recombines TRBV9 with TRBJ2-3, with D perhaps TRBD2 (6 bases). Germline V gene sequence: CDR1 SGDLS, CDR2 YYNGEE. Trimming stripped 6 bases from V and 4 bases from J, with 18 bases between. The CDR3 runs to 15 residues. Filled out from reference TRBV9 and TRBJ2-3, the complete variable domain reads DSGVTQTPKHLITATGQRVTLRCSPRSGDLSVYWYQQSLDQGLQFLIQYYNGEERAKGNILERFSAQQFPDLHSELNLSSLELGDSALYFCASTPTGSSADTQYFGPGTRLTVL.

This clone was detected ten times or more. J is TRBJ1-1 and V is TRBV9; no firm D call. The CDR3 spans 13 residues. Between the trimmed V and J ends, which lost 0 bases and 4 bases, there was a span of 7 bases. Germline assignment: CDR1 SGDLS and CDR2 YYNGEE. CDR3 amino acids: CASSVGPGTEAFF. The CDR3 DNA is TGTGCCAGCAGCGTAGGACCGGGCACTGAAGCTTTCTTT.

This clone was counted at least ten times. The genes are TRBV5-8 and TRBJ2-7; D is undetermined. The CDR3 runs 14 residues. V was pared by 3 bases and J by 0 bases, with 10 bases between. Looked up from germline, CDR1 is SGHTS and CDR2 is YDEGEE. CDR3 in amino acids: CASSYVGYSYEQYF. The DNA of the CDR3 is TGTGCCAGCAGCTACGTCGGGTACTCCTACGAGCAGTACTTC. The variable domain in full, with the rest retrieved from reference TRBV5-8 and TRBJ2-7, is EAGVTQSPTHLIKTRGQQATLRCSPISGHTSVYWYQQALGLGLQFLLWYDEGEERNRGNFPPRFSGRQFPNYSSELNVNALELEDSALYLCASSYVGYSYEQYFGPGTRLTVT.

V gene TRBV15 combines with J gene TRBJ2-3, with TRBD2 identical over 10 bases. CDR3 size: 16 residues. Germline CDR1 LNHNV, CDR2 YYDKDF (reference sequence). Trimming removed 0 bases from V and 6 bases from J; junction bases left unmatched: 6. CDR3 nucleotides: TGTGCCACCAGCAGAGATGCTAGCGGGAGTCGGGATACGCAGTATTTT. It encodes CATSRDASGSRDTQYF.

This clone was counted a few times. The V call is TRBV9, the J call TRBJ2-5, with a weak D call TRBD2 (5 bases). CDR1 SGDLS and CDR2 YYNGEE come from the germline V gene. There are 14 residues in the CDR3. The V gene lost 0 bases and the J gene lost 4 bases, with 10 bases spanning the gap. CDR3 DNA sequence: TGTGCCAGCAGCGTAGGAGGGCTTCCAGAGACCCAGTACTTC. Protein: CASSVGGLPETQYF.

This clone showed up just a few times. The CDR3 DNA reads TGTGCCAGCAGTTTTCCCCCACAGGGGAGGTCGCCCTTTCAATACGAGCAGTACGTC. This encodes CASSFPPQGRSPFQYEQYV. V is TRBV27 and J is TRBJ2-7, with D maybe TRBD1 (7 bases). The CDR3 runs to 19 residues. CDR1 is MNHEY and CDR2 is SMNVEV in the germline V gene (reference sequence). Trimming cost V 3 bases and J 4 bases, with 28 bases left between them.

The V gene is TRBV7-8, the J gene TRBJ2-1, with D possibly TRBD2 on 6 matching bases. There are 17 residues in the CDR3. Trimming took off 0 bases at V and 2 bases at J, with 14 bases between the two ends. Germline values: CDR1 SGHVS, CDR2 FQNEAQ. The CDR3, as DNA: TGTGCCAGCAGCTTAGCGAAAAGGCGGGGAGCCTACAATGAGCAGTTCTTC. It codes for CASSLAKRRGAYNEQFF. The whole variable domain, remainder taken from reference TRBV7-8 and TRBJ2-1, is GAGVSQSPRYKVAKRGQDVALRCDPISGHVSLFWYQQALGQGPEFLTYFQNEAQLDKSGLPSDRFFAERPEGSVSTLKIQRTQQEDSAVYLCASSLAKRRGAYNEQFFGPGTRLTVL.

This clone was seen a handful of times. The chain uses TRBV28 and TRBJ2-1, with D possibly being TRBD2 (6 bases). CDR3 length: 13 amino acids. V was clipped by 8 bases and J by 3 bases, with 11 bases between them. In germline, CDR1 is MDHEN, CDR2 SYDVKM. The CDR3, as DNA: TGTGCCAGCTGGGGGGAAGTCTACAATGAGCAGTTCTTC. Residues: CASWGEVYNEQFF.

This clone was picked up many times. V is TRBV6-1 and J is TRBJ1-3; no clear D gene. V was trimmed by 1 base and J by 0 bases, leaving 7 bases between them. The CDR3 consists of 15 residues. CDR1 is MNHNS and CDR2 is SASEGT in the germline V gene. The CDR3 bases are TGTGCCAGCAGTGAAGGTCGGTTCTCTGGAAACACCATATATTTT. It encodes CASSEGRFSGNTIYF.

J is TRBJ2-6 and V is TRBV30; 7 nucleotides align to TRBD1. The V segment lost 6 bases and the J segment 2 bases; nucleotides outside the gene matches: 7. The CDR3 length is 15 residues. Germline V gene data show CDR1 as GTSNPN and CDR2 as SVGIG (reference sequence). CDR3 amino acids: CACRQGLAGANVLTF. CDR3 in DNA: TGTGCCTGTCGACAGGGCTTGGCTGGGGCCAACGTCCTGACTTTC.

The CDR3 DNA reads as TGTGCCAGCAGTCTTCTAGGGGGCGACGAGACCCAGTACTTC. As protein: CASSLLGGDETQYF. V is TRBV28 and J is TRBJ2-5; 7 bases map to TRBD1. This CDR3 has 14 amino acids. Germline V CDR1 and CDR2: MDHEN, SYDVKM. V was pared by 5 bases and J by 5 bases, with 8 bases of the junction left unmatched.

This clone was seen at least ten times. The rearrangement joins TRBV27 to TRBJ2-1; TRBD1 matches 8 bases. Trimming cost V 3 bases and J 7 bases; bases outside gene matches: 8. Germline CDR1 MNHEY, CDR2 SMNVEV (reference sequence). The CDR3 contains 15 residues. CDR3 nucleotide sequence: TGTGCCAGCAGTTTCGACAGGGGAATGGAAAATGAGCAGTTCTTC. It encodes CASSFDRGMENEQFF.